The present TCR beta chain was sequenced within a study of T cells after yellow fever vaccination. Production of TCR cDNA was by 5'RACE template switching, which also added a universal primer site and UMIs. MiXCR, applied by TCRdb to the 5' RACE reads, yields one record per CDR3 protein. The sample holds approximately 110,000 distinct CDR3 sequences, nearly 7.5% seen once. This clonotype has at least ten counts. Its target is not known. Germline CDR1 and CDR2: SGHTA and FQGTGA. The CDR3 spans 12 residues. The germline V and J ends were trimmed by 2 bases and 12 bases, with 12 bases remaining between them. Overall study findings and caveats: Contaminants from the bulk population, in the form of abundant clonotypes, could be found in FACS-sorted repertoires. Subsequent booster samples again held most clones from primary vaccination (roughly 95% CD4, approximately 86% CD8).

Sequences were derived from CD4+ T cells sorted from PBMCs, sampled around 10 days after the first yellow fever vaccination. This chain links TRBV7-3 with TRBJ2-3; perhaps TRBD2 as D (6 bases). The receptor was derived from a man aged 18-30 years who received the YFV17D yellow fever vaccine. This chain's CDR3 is CASSLRLAPQYF. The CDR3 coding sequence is TGTGCCAGCAGCTTACGGCTAGCGCCTCAGTATTTT. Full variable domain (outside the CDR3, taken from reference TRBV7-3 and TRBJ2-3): GAGVSQTPSNKVTEKGKYVELRCDPISGHTALYWYRQSLGQGPEFLIYFQGTGAADDSGLPNDRFFAVRPEGSVSTLKIQRTERGDSAVYLCASSLRLAPQYFGPGTRLTVL.